This is a list of T cell receptor beta chains from one sample in a study of cytomegalovirus exposure and HLA in healthy donors. TCRdb's table, derived via immunoSEQ multiplex PCR, lists solely in-frame clones and lacks some. This repertoire comprises roughly 76,000 clones; its ten largest clones make up roughly 2.6%. Sequencing was performed on PBMCs. The receptors were sampled from a female donor in good health and CMV-seropositive. Both conserved end residues are part of each CDR3. The order of the fields is J gene, D gene, V gene, CDR3 length, CDR3 DNA, CDR3 protein. The D gene is left open where the match is weak.

J gene: TRBJ1-2
D gene: .
V gene: TRBV28
CDR3 length: 12
CDR3 DNA: TGTGCCAGCAGTCAGGGGTTCTATGGCTACACCTTC
CDR3 protein: CASSQGFYGYTF

J gene: TRBJ2-5
D gene: TRBD1
V gene: TRBV5-1
CDR3 length: 14
CDR3 DNA: TGCGCCAGCAGCCGGACAGGGATACAAGAGACCCAGTACTTC
CDR3 protein: CASSRTGIQETQYF

J gene: TRBJ1-2
D gene: .
V gene: TRBV7-9
CDR3 length: 14
CDR3 DNA: TGTGCCAGCAGCAACATGCTCAGGGATGGGGGCTACACCTTC
CDR3 protein: CASSNMLRDGGYTF

J gene: TRBJ1-2
D gene: .
V gene: TRBV7-9
CDR3 length: 14
CDR3 DNA: TGTGCCAGCAGCTTTCAAGGGGAAGCAAATGGCTACACCTTC
CDR3 protein: CASSFQGEANGYTF

J gene: TRBJ2-5
D gene: .
V gene: TRBV30
CDR3 length: 13
CDR3 DNA: TGTGCCTGGAGTAGGGCGGGTCCAGAGACCCAGTACTTC
CDR3 protein: CAWSRAGPETQYF

J gene: TRBJ1-1
D gene: .
V gene: TRBV2
CDR3 length: 13
CDR3 DNA: TGTGCCAGCAGGACCGGGGGTAGGACTGAAGCTTTCTTT
CDR3 protein: CASRTGGRTEAFF

J gene: TRBJ2-7
D gene: TRBD1
V gene: TRBV30
CDR3 length: 16
CDR3 DNA: TGTGCCTGGGACCCCCGTAGGACAGGGGGCGCCTACGAGCAGTACTTC
CDR3 protein: CAWDPRRTGGAYEQYF

J gene: TRBJ2-1
D gene: .
V gene: TRBV19
CDR3 length: 15
CDR3 DNA: TGTGCCAGTAGTATCGGACTCAGCTCCTACAATGAGCAGTTCTTC
CDR3 protein: CASSIGLSSYNEQFF

J gene: TRBJ1-6
D gene: TRBD1
V gene: TRBV28
CDR3 length: 12
CDR3 DNA: TGTGGGTCGGGGACAGGTAATTCACCCCTCCACTTT
CDR3 protein: CGSGTGNSPLHF

J gene: TRBJ2-3
D gene: .
V gene: TRBV7-2
CDR3 length: 15
CDR3 DNA: TGTGCCAGCGTCCGTAGGGCGGGTTCCACAGATACGCAGTATTTT
CDR3 protein: CASVRRAGSTDTQYF

J gene: TRBJ2-7
D gene: TRBD1
V gene: TRBV4-1
CDR3 length: 14
CDR3 DNA: TGCGCCAGCAGCCACCCGGGACAGGCCTACGAGCAGTACTTC
CDR3 protein: CASSHPGQAYEQYF

J gene: TRBJ1-4
D gene: TRBD1
V gene: TRBV19
CDR3 length: 18
CDR3 DNA: TGTGCCAGTACCGACAGACGGCAATCCGGGACAGGGGTCGAAAAACTGTTTTTT
CDR3 protein: CASTDRRQSGTGVEKLFF

J gene: TRBJ2-3
D gene: TRBD2
V gene: TRBV4-1
CDR3 length: 20
CDR3 DNA: TGCGCCAGCAGCCGGAGGGGCCAGACTAGCGGAGACGCTAGCACAGATACGCAGTATTTT
CDR3 protein: CASSRRGQTSGDASTDTQYF

J gene: TRBJ1-1
D gene: .
V gene: TRBV6-5
CDR3 length: 13
CDR3 DNA: TGTGCCAGCAATGGACAGTTTAACACTGAAGCTTTCTTT
CDR3 protein: CASNGQFNTEAFF

J gene: TRBJ2-3
D gene: .
V gene: TRBV4-3
CDR3 length: 15
CDR3 DNA: TGCGCCAGCAGCCAAGTCACTGGTAGCACAGATACGCAGTATTTT
CDR3 protein: CASSQVTGSTDTQYF

J gene: TRBJ2-7
D gene: .
V gene: TRBV7-6
CDR3 length: 13
CDR3 DNA: TGTGCCAGCAGCTTAGCCGTCGCCTACGAGCAGTACTTC
CDR3 protein: CASSLAVAYEQYF

J gene: TRBJ1-5
D gene: .
V gene: TRBV4-3
CDR3 length: 17
CDR3 DNA: TGCGCCAGCAGCCAAGAGGCAGTGGGGCTCTGGGATCAGCCCCAGCATTTT
CDR3 protein: CASSQEAVGLWDQPQHF

J gene: TRBJ2-7
D gene: TRBD1
V gene: TRBV7-2
CDR3 length: 15
CDR3 DNA: TGTGCCAGCAGCTTTAGACAGGGAGTCTCCTACGAGCAGTACTTC
CDR3 protein: CASSFRQGVSYEQYF

J gene: TRBJ2-5
D gene: .
V gene: TRBV5-4
CDR3 length: 14
CDR3 DNA: TGTGCCAGCAGCTGGCCAGCGGCTAAAGAGACCCAGTACTTC
CDR3 protein: CASSWPAAKETQYF

J gene: TRBJ1-2
D gene: .
V gene: TRBV30
CDR3 length: 14
CDR3 DNA: TGTGCCTGGACCGCGACTACATGGAGTAGGGGCTACACCTTC
CDR3 protein: CAWTATTWSRGYTF

J gene: TRBJ2-7
D gene: TRBD1
V gene: TRBV4-1
CDR3 length: 14
CDR3 DNA: TGCGCCAGCAGCCAAATGACAGGGACCTACGAGCAGTACTTC
CDR3 protein: CASSQMTGTYEQYF

J gene: TRBJ1-2
D gene: TRBD1
V gene: TRBV28
CDR3 length: 15
CDR3 DNA: TGTGCCAGCAGCCCTGATGGGACAGGGGGCAATGGCTACACCTTC
CDR3 protein: CASSPDGTGGNGYTF

J gene: TRBJ1-5
D gene: .
V gene: TRBV18
CDR3 length: 15
CDR3 DNA: TGTGCCAGCTCACCCGGTACCCTGAGCAATCAGCCCCAGCATTTT
CDR3 protein: CASSPGTLSNQPQHF

J gene: TRBJ2-5
D gene: .
V gene: TRBV7-2
CDR3 length: 14
CDR3 DNA: TGTGCCAGCAGCTTAGCGAGCGGTCGAGAGACCCAGTACTTC
CDR3 protein: CASSLASGRETQYF

J gene: TRBJ1-6
D gene: .
V gene: TRBV6-5
CDR3 length: 15
CDR3 DNA: TGTGCCAGCAGTTACTCAGGCGGGGCGGATTCACCCCTCCACTTT
CDR3 protein: CASSYSGGADSPLHF

J gene: TRBJ1-4
D gene: TRBD1
V gene: TRBV5-1
CDR3 length: 16
CDR3 DNA: TGCGCCAGCAGCTGGGACAGGGGGGGTTCGGATGAAAAACTGTTTTTT
CDR3 protein: CASSWDRGGSDEKLFF

J gene: TRBJ2-7
D gene: TRBD1
V gene: TRBV29-1
CDR3 length: 13
CDR3 DNA: TGCAGCGGCCTAAAGACAGGGAGTCAAGAGCAGTACTTC
CDR3 protein: CSGLKTGSQEQYF

J gene: TRBJ2-7
D gene: .
V gene: TRBV28
CDR3 length: 12
CDR3 DNA: TGTGCCAGCAGCCGGGCGGGATACGAGCAGTACTTC
CDR3 protein: CASSRAGYEQYF

J gene: TRBJ2-7
D gene: TRBD2
V gene: TRBV28
CDR3 length: 15
CDR3 DNA: TGTGCCAGCAGTCGTACTAGCGGAGGACCCTACGAGCAGTACTTC
CDR3 protein: CASSRTSGGPYEQYF

J gene: TRBJ2-7
D gene: TRBD2
V gene: TRBV7-9
CDR3 length: 13
CDR3 DNA: TGTGCCAGCAGCCCGGCGACTAGCGGGAGTTTGCCCTTC
CDR3 protein: CASSPATSGSLPF

J gene: TRBJ2-1
D gene: .
V gene: TRBV4-3
CDR3 length: 16
CDR3 DNA: TGCGCCAGCAGCCAAGACCCCGCCGGGGACTACAATGAGCAGTTCTTC
CDR3 protein: CASSQDPAGDYNEQFF

J gene: TRBJ1-6
D gene: TRBD1
V gene: TRBV19
CDR3 length: 19
CDR3 DNA: TGTGCCAGTACCGACTCCGGGACAGGGGGTTTCTCCTATAATTCACCCCTCCACTTT
CDR3 protein: CASTDSGTGGFSYNSPLHF

J gene: TRBJ2-2
D gene: .
V gene: TRBV4-3
CDR3 length: 14
CDR3 DNA: TGCGCCAGCAGCCAGGGAACAGGGTCCGGGGAGCTGTTTTTT
CDR3 protein: CASSQGTGSGELFF

J gene: TRBJ1-1
D gene: .
V gene: TRBV4-3
CDR3 length: 14
CDR3 DNA: TGCGCCAGCAGCCAAGCAACCTACGGGATTGAAGCTTTCTTT
CDR3 protein: CASSQATYGIEAFF

J gene: TRBJ1-4
D gene: .
V gene: TRBV4-3
CDR3 length: 15
CDR3 DNA: TGCGCCAGCAGCCAAGGCACAGGGAGGGGTGAAAAACTGTTTTTT
CDR3 protein: CASSQGTGRGEKLFF

J gene: TRBJ1-5
D gene: TRBD1
V gene: TRBV28
CDR3 length: 15
CDR3 DNA: TGTGCCAGCAGTTCCGGGACAGATAGCAATCAGCCCCAGCATTTT
CDR3 protein: CASSSGTDSNQPQHF

J gene: TRBJ2-5
D gene: .
V gene: TRBV5-1
CDR3 length: 13
CDR3 DNA: TGCGCCAGCGATACAGGGTCTAGAGAGACCCAGTACTTC
CDR3 protein: CASDTGSRETQYF

J gene: TRBJ1-1
D gene: .
V gene: TRBV2
CDR3 length: 14
CDR3 DNA: TGTGCCAGCAGTGAAATGGCCGAGGGCACTGAAGCTTTCTTT
CDR3 protein: CASSEMAEGTEAFF

J gene: TRBJ2-3
D gene: TRBD2
V gene: TRBV7-6
CDR3 length: 18
CDR3 DNA: TGTGCCAGCAGCTCTGGTGAAAGCGGGAGTGCGAGCACAGATACGCAGTATTTT
CDR3 protein: CASSSGESGSASTDTQYF

J gene: TRBJ1-1
D gene: TRBD1
V gene: TRBV4-3
CDR3 length: 15
CDR3 DNA: TGCGCCAGCAGCCAGGACAGGGGGCTTGACACTGAAGCTTTCTTT
CDR3 protein: CASSQDRGLDTEAFF

J gene: TRBJ2-1
D gene: .
V gene: TRBV10-1
CDR3 length: 12
CDR3 DNA: TGCGCCAGCAGTCTAGGGAGCAATGAGCAGTTCTTC
CDR3 protein: CASSLGSNEQFF

J gene: TRBJ2-7
D gene: .
V gene: TRBV27
CDR3 length: 14
CDR3 DNA: TGTGCCAGCAGTCCCCGGGGGACCACCTACGAGCAGTACTTC
CDR3 protein: CASSPRGTTYEQYF

J gene: TRBJ1-4
D gene: TRBD1
V gene: TRBV30
CDR3 length: 14
CDR3 DNA: TGTGCCTGGAGCCCAGGGGGGACTAATGAAAAACTGTTTTTT
CDR3 protein: CAWSPGGTNEKLFF

J gene: TRBJ2-7
D gene: TRBD1
V gene: TRBV7-9
CDR3 length: 15
CDR3 DNA: TGTGCCAGCAGTTTCTTTCGACAGGGAGCCTACGAGCAGTACTTC
CDR3 protein: CASSFFRQGAYEQYF

J gene: TRBJ2-2
D gene: .
V gene: TRBV4-1
CDR3 length: 17
CDR3 DNA: TGCGCCAGCAGCCAAGGATGGCGGGCACCGAACACCGGGGAGCTGTTTTTT
CDR3 protein: CASSQGWRAPNTGELFF

J gene: TRBJ1-2
D gene: .
V gene: TRBV30
CDR3 length: 13
CDR3 DNA: TGTGCCTGGAGTATCGGGGAGTTTGGGGGCTACACCTTC
CDR3 protein: CAWSIGEFGGYTF

J gene: TRBJ1-6
D gene: TRBD1
V gene: TRBV28
CDR3 length: 16
CDR3 DNA: TGTGCCAGCAACCCAGGGGGAAAGGGGGCCGGTTCACCCCTCCACTTT
CDR3 protein: CASNPGGKGAGSPLHF

J gene: TRBJ1-1
D gene: .
V gene: TRBV18
CDR3 length: 15
CDR3 DNA: TGTGCCAGCCGGAGGGTGGGGACCCGGAACACTGAAGCTTTCTTT
CDR3 protein: CASRRVGTRNTEAFF

J gene: TRBJ1-2
D gene: TRBD1
V gene: TRBV27
CDR3 length: 19
CDR3 DNA: TGTGCCAGCAGTTTAACGCCTGCGGCGCCAGGACAGGTTAACTATGGCTACACCTTC
CDR3 protein: CASSLTPAAPGQVNYGYTF

J gene: TRBJ2-3
D gene: TRBD2
V gene: TRBV6-5
CDR3 length: 14
CDR3 DNA: TGTGCCAGTGCCGGGGGGAAGAGATTGGATACGCAGTATTTT
CDR3 protein: CASAGGKRLDTQYF

J gene: TRBJ2-1
D gene: TRBD2
V gene: TRBV7-2
CDR3 length: 16
CDR3 DNA: TGTGCCAGCAGCACTCACCGAGGACGGGGGGGCGACGAGCAGTTCTTC
CDR3 protein: CASSTHRGRGGDEQFF

J gene: TRBJ1-1
D gene: .
V gene: TRBV5-4
CDR3 length: 13
CDR3 DNA: TGTGCAGCAGGCGGGCAATCGAACACTGAAGCTTTCTTT
CDR3 protein: CAAGGQSNTEAFF

J gene: TRBJ2-2
D gene: TRBD1
V gene: TRBV10-3
CDR3 length: 14
CDR3 DNA: TGTGCCGGGAGCCCGGGACAGGGTACCGGGGAGCTGTTTTTT
CDR3 protein: CAGSPGQGTGELFF

J gene: TRBJ1-1
D gene: .
V gene: TRBV10-2
CDR3 length: 14
CDR3 DNA: TGCGCCAGCAGTGTAGAACTGTTAAACACTGAAGCTTTCTTT
CDR3 protein: CASSVELLNTEAFF

J gene: TRBJ2-7
D gene: TRBD1
V gene: TRBV6-1
CDR3 length: 15
CDR3 DNA: TGTGCCAGCAGGGCAGGGACAGCACGCTCCTACGAGCAGTACTTC
CDR3 protein: CASRAGTARSYEQYF